Following are 28 T cell receptor beta chains from one sample sequenced in a study of technical replicates of blood from four donors. Some clones are missing from TCRdb's copy, which holds only in-frame ones; the method was immunoSEQ multiplex PCR. Of 70,000 to 85,000 clones in the sample, about nine tenths were seen once. The sample was T cells isolated from PBMCs. All receptors derive from a human donor in good health.

The chain uses TRBV5-1 and TRBJ2-1; D remains unclear. The CDR3 has 15 amino acids. V was trimmed by 4 bases and J by 6 bases, leaving 17 bases between them. Germline V CDR1 and CDR2: SGHRS, YFSETQ. The CDR3 region is CASSPEKYGGNEQFF. The CDR3 bases are TGCGCCAGCAGCCCCGAGAAATACGGTGGCAATGAGCAGTTCTTC.

V gene TRBV9 combines with J gene TRBJ2-1; TRBD2 matches 9 bases. The CDR3 is 16 residues long. Looked up from germline, CDR1 is SGDLS and CDR2 is YYNGEE. Unmatched junction bases numbered 8, after V lost 0 bases and J lost 7 bases. CDR3 sequence: CASSVDIAGVGNEQFF. CDR3 bases: TGTGCCAGCAGCGTAGATATAGCGGGAGTAGGGAATGAGCAGTTCTTC.

The genes are TRBV27 and TRBJ1-5, with 8 positions matching TRBD1. The CDR3 has 14 residues. Trimming cost V 7 bases and J 6 bases; bases outside gene matches: 8. Germline V gene data show CDR1 as MNHEY and CDR2 as SMNVEV (reference sequence). In DNA form, the CDR3 reads TGTGCCAGCACCAATACAGGGGGGGGTCAGCCCCAGCATTTT. Protein product: CASTNTGGGQPQHF.

This clone appeared a single time. The rearrangement uses TRBV6-1 and TRBJ2-1; 10 bases match TRBD1. CDR3 length: 15 residues. V was clipped by 8 bases and J by 2 bases; unmatched bases: 6. CDR1 and CDR2 from the germline V gene are MNHNS and SASEGT. CDR3 nucleotide sequence: TGTGCCAGCGGTGGTGGGACAGGGGCCTACAATGAGCAGTTCTTC. Translation gives CASGGGTGAYNEQFF.

The rearrangement links TRBV6-1 to TRBJ2-7; 8 bases line up with TRBD2. The J segment lost 5 bases and the V segment lost 6 bases, leaving 12 bases of the junction unmatched. The V gene's germline CDR1 is MNHNS and CDR2 SASEGT. The length of the CDR3 is 15 residues. DNA for the CDR3: TGTGCCAGCAGCCGACTTGGGCGCGGGAGGAACGAGCAGTACTTC. Protein: CASSRLGRGRNEQYF.

This clone was recorded only once. V usage is TRBV9 and J usage is TRBJ1-4; D gene unclear. The CDR3 has 16 residues. The V end was cut by 0 bases, the J end by 0 bases, with 9 bases between. CDR1 is SGDLS, CDR2 YYNGEE, per germline. In nucleotides, the CDR3 is TGTGCCAGCAGCGTAGACACAGATGCAACTAATGAAAAACTGTTTTTT. Translated, it gives CASSVDTDATNEKLFF.

To note about this clone: Other DNA sequences in this sample translate to the same CDR3. The V and J genes are TRBV7-2 and TRBJ2-7, with 8 nucleotides matching TRBD1. This CDR3 is 14 amino acids long. V dropped 4 bases and J dropped 2; count of bases not matched to a gene: 4. Germline V gene data show CDR1 as SGHTA and CDR2 as FQGNSA. In DNA form, the CDR3 reads TGTGCCAGCAGCTCACAGGGGGGTCCCTACGAGCAGTACTTC. Amino acid sequence: CASSSQGGPYEQYF.

This rearrangement joins TRBV5-6 to TRBJ2-7; 8 nucleotides line up with TRBD1. The germline V gene has CDR1 SGHDT and CDR2 YYEEEE. The CDR3 runs to 16 residues. V shed 4 bases, J shed 3 bases, and the junction held 12 bases outside the gene matches. The CDR3 loop is CASSPSGGLFLYEQYF. In DNA form, the CDR3 reads TGTGCCAGCAGCCCATCAGGGGGCCTATTCCTCTACGAGCAGTACTTC.

In its sample, this clone was seen once. This chain links TRBV27 with TRBJ2-7, with TRBD2 identical over 9 bases. Germline CDR1 MNHEY, CDR2 SMNVEV (reference sequence). The ends lost 4 bases at V and 4 bases at J; junction bases unmatched: 11. The CDR3 spans 16 residues. The CDR3: CASSSYALAGLYEQYF. The CDR3 nucleotides are TGTGCCAGCAGTTCTTACGCTCTAGCGGGACTATACGAGCAGTACTTC.

The V and J genes are TRBV6-6 and TRBJ2-7; 10 bases are shared with TRBD1. Trimming removed 4 bases from V and 4 bases from J; junction bases left unmatched: 4. The CDR3 loop spans 14 amino acids. Germline CDR1 MNHNY, CDR2 SVGAGI (reference sequence). The CDR3 nucleotides read TGTGCCAGCAGTTCGGGACAGGGGACATACGAGCAGTACTTC. It yields the protein CASSSGQGTYEQYF.

This chain connects TRBV7-9 to TRBJ2-7, with TRBD1 matching over 8 bases. The CDR3 length is 14 residues. J gave up 7 bases and V 2 bases, and 7 bases lay outside the gene matches. CDR1 SEHNR and CDR2 FQNEAQ come from the germline V gene (reference sequence). In nucleotides, the CDR3 is TGTGCCAGCAGCTTAACGCAGGGGGCTCTTGAGCAGTACTTC. Translated: CASSLTQGALEQYF.

The genes are TRBV7-8 and TRBJ2-7, with a tentative D call TRBD1 (5 bases). The germline V gene encodes CDR1 SGHVS and CDR2 FQNEAQ. With 0 bases removed from V and 0 bases from J, the gap between germline ends came to 15 bases. This CDR3 has 17 amino acids. The CDR3 sequence is CASSLARRSGNSYEQYF. The CDR3 bases are TGTGCCAGCAGCTTAGCCCGTAGGTCAGGGAACTCCTACGAGCAGTACTTC.

The rearrangement uses TRBV29-1 and TRBJ2-2; 7 bases line up with TRBD1. This CDR3 is 13 amino acids long. V was pared by 8 bases and J by 6 bases, with 9 bases of the junction left unmatched. Germline CDR1 SQVTM, CDR2 ANQGSEA. The CDR3 protein is CSIENRGAGELFF. CDR3 bases: TGCAGCATAGAAAACAGGGGCGCCGGGGAGCTGTTTTTT.

The chain is built from TRBV5-6 and TRBJ1-1, with TRBD1 identical over 7 bases. From germline, CDR1 is SGHDT and CDR2 YYEEEE. The CDR3 extends over 15 amino acids. V dropped 2 bases and J dropped 0; count of bases not matched to a gene: 4. The CDR3 DNA sequence: TGTGCCAGCAGCTTCGGGACAGCTTTGAACACTGAAGCTTTCTTT. This translates into CASSFGTALNTEAFF.

V gene TRBV28 combines with J gene TRBJ1-1, with D perhaps matching TRBD1 (5 bases). Germline loops: CDR1 MDHEN, CDR2 SYDVKM. Trimming stripped 6 bases from V and 6 bases from J, with 14 bases between. The CDR3 totals 13 residues. The CDR3 region is CASSPGLVSEAFF. CDR3 DNA: TGTGCCAGCAGCCCGGGACTAGTCTCTGAAGCTTTCTTT.

V usage is TRBV19 and J usage is TRBJ2-5; TRBD2 aligns across 7 bases. Germline CDR1 reads LNHDA; CDR2 reads SQIVND (reference sequence). The V gene end was trimmed by 5 bases and the J gene end by 5 bases; junction bases not matched to a gene: 8. The CDR3 has 14 residues. In DNA, the CDR3 is TGTGCCAGTAGTGGCGGCGGGAGTTATGAGACCCAGTACTTC. Translating it yields CASSGGGSYETQYF.

The chain combines TRBV7-2 with TRBJ2-2, with 7 bases lining up with TRBD1. Looked up from germline, CDR1 is SGHTA and CDR2 is FQGNSA. CDR3 length: 18 amino acids. V shed 6 bases and J 4 bases; nucleotides not matched to a gene: 17. As DNA, the CDR3 is TGTGCCAGCAGATCAATAACTTACCGGGACAGAGTCACCGGGGAGCTGTTTTTT. Translated: CASRSITYRDRVTGELFF.

The V and J genes are TRBV19 and TRBJ2-3; 10 positions match TRBD2. V lost 4 bases to trimming and J lost 2 bases; unmatched junction nucleotides: 6. Germline CDR1 LNHDA, CDR2 SQIVND (reference sequence). The CDR3 length is 16 residues. The CDR3 DNA is TGTGCCAGTAGTACCCTCGGGACTAGCGCCACAGATACGCAGTATTTT. It encodes CASSTLGTSATDTQYF.

V usage is TRBV29-1 and J usage is TRBJ2-1, with TRBD2 as a possible D gene (5 bases). The germline V gene has CDR1 SQVTM and CDR2 ANQGSEA. CDR3 length equals 14 residues. Trimming took 6 bases from V and 0 from J, leaving 12 bases between them. CDR3 DNA sequence: TGCAGCGTCGGACTCCCGAGCTCCTACAATGAGCAGTTCTTC. Encoded protein: CSVGLPSSYNEQFF.

The V and J genes are TRBV12-5 and TRBJ1-1; D is perhaps TRBD1 (6 bases). This CDR3 spans 16 amino acids. In germline, CDR1 is LGHNT, CDR2 FRNRAP. The V end lost 0 bases, the J end lost 5 bases, and 16 bases lay between the germline ends. The CDR3, as DNA: TGTGCTAGTGGTTTGGTACTAGGGGGGGGAGGGACTGAAGCTTTCTTT. Translated, it gives CASGLVLGGGGTEAFF.

The chain joins TRBV13 to TRBJ2-3; no reliable D call. Looked up from germline, CDR1 is PRHDT and CDR2 is FYEKMQ (reference sequence). The CDR3 consists of 14 residues. Trimming took 2 bases from V and 1 from J, leaving 7 bases between them. The CDR3 sequence is CASSLSEGTDTQYF. CDR3 DNA sequence: TGTGCCAGCAGCTTATCCGAGGGCACAGATACGCAGTATTTT.

The chain's CDR3 is CASSEEASGSYEQYF. CDR3 coding DNA: TGTGCCAGCAGTGAAGAGGCTAGCGGGAGCTACGAGCAGTACTTC. This rearrangement joins TRBV6-1 to TRBJ2-7, with TRBD2 matching 10 bases. The CDR3 extends over 15 amino acids. CDR1 is MNHNS, CDR2 SASEGT, per germline. V dropped 1 base and J dropped 3; count of bases not matched to a gene: 3.

CDR3 nucleotide sequence: TGCAGCGTTGGAGACAGATACAACAATGAGCAGTTCTTC. Protein sequence: CSVGDRYNNEQFF. The chain couples TRBV29-1 to TRBJ2-1, with a tentative D call TRBD1 (5 bases). V was shortened by 4 bases and J by 5 bases, with 12 bases between the two germline ends. This CDR3 is built from 13 residues. Germline CDR1 is SQVTM and CDR2 is ANQGSEA.

This clone was seen just once. This chain's CDR3 is CASSARGRDLNEQFF. For the CDR3, the DNA is TGTGCCAGCAGCGCCCGCGGGAGGGATTTGAATGAGCAGTTCTTC. This chain connects TRBV25-1 to TRBJ2-1; TRBD2 matches at 9 bases. CDR3 size: 15 residues. V shed 6 bases and J 7 bases; nucleotides not matched to a gene: 10. Germline-derived CDR1 and CDR2 are MGHDK and SYGVNS.

The table lists this clone with a few counts. The chain carries TRBV30 and TRBJ1-1; D remains ambiguous. V was clipped by 2 bases and J by 1 base, with 8 bases between them. Germline CDR1 and CDR2: GTSNPN and SVGIG (reference sequence). This CDR3 comprises 13 residues. For the CDR3, the DNA is TGTGCCTGGAGTCAACAGACGAACACTGAAGCTTTCTTT. Encoded protein: CAWSQQTNTEAFF.

This chain joins TRBV7-3 and TRBJ1-1; D not certain. The CDR3 spans 13 residues. The germline V and J ends were trimmed by 1 base and 8 bases, with 11 bases remaining between them. Germline V gene lookup returns CDR1 SGHTA and CDR2 FQGTGA. CDR3 region: CASSLRVKVEAFF. As DNA, the CDR3 is TGTGCCAGCAGCTTAAGAGTGAAAGTCGAAGCTTTCTTT.

Only a few counts were recorded for this clone. The chain employs TRBV7-2 and TRBJ1-5; D is uncertain. Trimming left V 2 bases short and J 0 bases short, with 8 bases between. The CDR3 is made up of 15 amino acids. Germline values: CDR1 SGHTA, CDR2 FQGNSA. The CDR3 coding sequence is TGTGCCAGCAGCTTAATGGCAGTTAGCAATCAGCCCCAGCATTTT. The encoded protein is CASSLMAVSNQPQHF.

The chain couples TRBV5-6 to TRBJ1-1; D remains ambiguous. The CDR3 runs to 13 residues. Trimming took off 0 bases at V and 1 base at J, with 4 bases between the two ends. Per the germline V gene, CDR1 is SGHDT and CDR2 is YYEEEE. DNA for the CDR3: TGTGCCAGCAGCTTGGTATCGAACACTGAAGCTTTCTTT. Its translation is CASSLVSNTEAFF.